This passage covers 6 T cell receptor beta chains from one sample sequenced in a study of cytomegalovirus exposure and HLA in healthy donors. PCR employed 60 Vbeta and 13 Jbeta primers. Clones were sequenced by immunoSEQ multiplex PCR, and TCRdb holds only the in-frame ones, with some missing. The sample has approximately 170,000 clones; 60% to 85% are singletons. What was sequenced was PBMCs. The receptor set was obtained from a young woman in good health and CMV-seronegative.

The J gene is TRBJ2-7, the V gene TRBV28, with 14 bases lining up with TRBD2. The ends lost 4 bases at V and 6 bases at J; junction bases unmatched: 5. The germline V gene encodes CDR1 MDHEN and CDR2 SYDVKM. The CDR3 spans 15 residues. The CDR3 nucleotides are TGTGCCAGCAGTTCTCGACTAGCGGGAGGGGTCGAGCAGTACTTC. This codes for CASSSRLAGGVEQYF. The entire variable domain, with the rest obtained from reference TRBV28 and TRBJ2-7, is as follows: DVKVTQSSRYLVKRTGEKVFLECVQDMDHENMFWYRQDPGLGLRLIYFSYDVKMKEKGDIPEGYSVSREKKERFSLILESASTNQTSMYLCASSSRLAGGVEQYFGPGTRLTVT.

The gene calls are TRBV9 and TRBJ2-2; 8 bases agree with TRBD2. This CDR3 region has 16 residues. V gave up 0 bases and J gave up 6 bases; unmatched junction bases: 7. Per the germline V gene, CDR1 is SGDLS and CDR2 is YYNGEE. CDR3 residues: CASSVDAGAGAGELFF. As DNA, the CDR3 is TGTGCCAGCAGCGTAGACGCGGGAGCGGGGGCCGGGGAGCTGTTTTTT.

The gene calls are TRBV28 and TRBJ1-5, with 9 bases matching TRBD1. The CDR3 spans 15 residues. Germline loops: CDR1 MDHEN, CDR2 SYDVKM. V was pared by 5 bases and J by 4 bases, with 6 bases of the junction left unmatched. The CDR3 sequence: CASSPGTGTNQPQHF. For the CDR3, the DNA is TGTGCCAGCAGTCCCGGGACAGGGACAAATCAGCCCCAGCATTTT.

This chain links TRBV7-9 with TRBJ2-2, with a weak D call TRBD2 (6 bases). The length of the CDR3 is 14 residues. Between the trimmed V and J ends, which lost 7 bases and 1 base, there was a span of 10 bases. The germline CDR1 and CDR2 sequences are SEHNR and FQNEAQ (reference sequence). The CDR3 region is CASTRRGNTGELFF. CDR3 DNA: TGTGCCAGCACCAGGCGGGGGAACACCGGGGAGCTGTTTTTT.

This rearrangement joins TRBV7-2 to TRBJ2-1; 7 nucleotides line up with TRBD2. The V segment lost 3 bases and the J segment 5 bases; nucleotides outside the gene matches: 7. The CDR3 has 15 residues. Germline V CDR1 and CDR2: SGHTA, FQGNSA. CDR3 amino acids: CASSFIAGRNNEQFF. CDR3 nucleotides: TGTGCCAGCAGCTTTATAGCGGGCCGGAACAATGAGCAGTTCTTC.

The CDR3 DNA reads as TGTGCCAGCAGCTTGTCCGGGAGTGTGAACACTGAAGCTTTCTTT. Translated: CASSLSGSVNTEAFF. This sequence joins TRBV7-2 and TRBJ1-1; the D is unclear. Between the trimmed V and J ends, which lost 3 bases and 0 bases, there was a span of 11 bases. CDR1 and CDR2 (germline): SGHTA, FQGNSA. The CDR3 sequence is 15 residues long.